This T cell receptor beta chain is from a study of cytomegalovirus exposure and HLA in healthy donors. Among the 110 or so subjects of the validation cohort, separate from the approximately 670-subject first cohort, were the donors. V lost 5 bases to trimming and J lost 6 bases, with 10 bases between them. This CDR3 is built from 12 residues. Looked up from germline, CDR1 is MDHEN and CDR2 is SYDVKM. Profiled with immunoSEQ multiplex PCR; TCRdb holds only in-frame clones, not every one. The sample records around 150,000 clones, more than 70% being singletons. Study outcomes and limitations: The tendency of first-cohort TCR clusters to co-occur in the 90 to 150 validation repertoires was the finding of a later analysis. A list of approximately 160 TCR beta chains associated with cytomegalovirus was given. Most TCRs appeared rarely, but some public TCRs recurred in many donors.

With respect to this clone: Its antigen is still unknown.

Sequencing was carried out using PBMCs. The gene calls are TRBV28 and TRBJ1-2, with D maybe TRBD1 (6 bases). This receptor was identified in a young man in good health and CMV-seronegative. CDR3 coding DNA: TGTGCCAGCAGTATCCGGGACAATGGCTACACCTTC. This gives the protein CASSIRDNGYTF.